This T cell receptor beta chain appears in the sequencing data of a study of T cell responses to AZD1222 COVID-19 vaccine. A note on this clone: Antigen specificity is unknown.

The CDR3 is 13 amino acids. Per the germline V gene, CDR1 is SEHNR and CDR2 is FQNEAQ (reference sequence). Trimming stripped 1 base from V and 6 bases from J, with 6 bases between. TCRdb keeps only in-frame clones here, not all; method: immunoSEQ multiplex PCR. The repertoire consists of around 160,000 clones, with 90% to 95% occurring once and the leading ten covering 1% to 1.4%. The study's findings and limits: Two AZD1222 doses significantly raised spike-specific TCR breadth and depth over controls. Among the donors, most were white British and more were female, and clonal diversity was possibly underestimated. Among those given AZD1222, only six were seropositive at baseline.

The sequence came from an adult who received the AZD1222 COVID-19 vaccine. Source: peripheral blood, taken 28 days after the second AZD1222 dose. The rearrangement links TRBV7-9 to TRBJ1-4; D not certain. CDR3 DNA sequence: TGTGCCAGCAGCTTAGGGTTTGATGAAAAACTGTTTTTT. This sequence encodes CASSLGFDEKLFF.